This passage covers 25 T cell receptor beta chains from one sample sequenced in a study of T cell responses to AZD1222 COVID-19 vaccine. Sequenced by immunoSEQ multiplex PCR; TCRdb stores in-frame clones only, minus some. The sample lists 110,000 to 150,000 clones, 85% to 95% occurring once. The sequences come from peripheral blood, collected on day 0 of AZD1222 vaccination. These receptor sequences come from an adult in good health.

J is TRBJ2-7 and V is TRBV7-2, with a possible D match to TRBD1 (6 bases). The germline V and J ends were trimmed by 4 bases and 4 bases, with 17 bases remaining between them. CDR1 and CDR2 (germline): SGHTA, FQGNSA. CDR3 length equals 15 residues. The CDR3, as DNA: TGTGCCAGCAGCTCGTATTTGACAGGTCAGTACGAGCAGTACTTC. Protein: CASSSYLTGQYEQYF.

The chain carries TRBV5-1 and TRBJ2-1; D tentatively reads TRBD1 or TRBD2 (5 bases each). V was shortened by 4 bases and J by 2 bases, with 13 bases between the two germline ends. The CDR3 consists of 15 residues. The germline CDR1 and CDR2 sequences are SGHRS and YFSETQ. The DNA of the CDR3 is TGCGCCAGCAGCCCGGTGGGGGAAACCTACAATGAGCAGTTCTTC. This gives the protein CASSPVGETYNEQFF.

The chain couples TRBV11-3 to TRBJ1-1; 10 nucleotides line up with TRBD1. The CDR3 contains 16 residues. V trimming: 2 bases; J trimming: 0 bases; junction bases outside the gene matches: 3. CDR1 and CDR2 from the germline V gene are SGHNT and YENEEA. As DNA, the CDR3 is TGTGCCAGCAGCTTACCCGGACAGGGGGTGAACACTGAAGCTTTCTTT. It encodes CASSLPGQGVNTEAFF.

This clone showed up just once. The chain links TRBV7-9 to TRBJ2-7; D is perhaps TRBD2 (6 bases). Per germline, CDR1 SEHNR and CDR2 FQNEAQ (reference sequence). CDR3 length: 12 residues. Between the trimmed V and J ends, which lost 8 bases and 4 bases, there was a span of 12 bases. CDR3 in DNA: TGTGCCAGCGGGAGGTGGGGGTACGAGCAGTACTTC. This sequence encodes CASGRWGYEQYF.

V usage is TRBV2 and J usage is TRBJ1-2; unclear D gene. The CDR3 loop spans 14 amino acids. Trimming left V 3 bases short and J 7 bases short, with 15 bases between. The germline gives CDR1 SNHLY, CDR2 FYNNEI. The DNA for the CDR3 is TGTGCCAGCAGTGAGGATAACCCGGTATCTGGCTACACCTTC. Its protein product is CASSEDNPVSGYTF.

This clone was counted a few times. This chain uses TRBV7-9 with TRBJ2-2; D is unresolved. Germline loops: CDR1 SEHNR, CDR2 FQNEAQ (reference sequence). The CDR3 is 15 amino acids. The ends were cut back, 2 bases at V and 3 bases at J, with 10 bases in the middle. CDR3 loop: CASSLRPGYTGELFF. As DNA, the CDR3 is TGTGCCAGCAGCTTACGACCGGGTTACACCGGGGAGCTGTTTTTT.

This sequence joins TRBV2 and TRBJ2-3; no clear D gene. The V end lost 4 bases, the J end lost 4 bases, and 3 bases lay between the germline ends. Germline values: CDR1 SNHLY, CDR2 FYNNEI. This CDR3 is 11 amino acids long. This CDR3 is CASSASDTQYF. CDR3 nucleotide sequence: TGTGCCAGCAGTGCGTCAGATACGCAGTATTTT.

This rearrangement joins TRBV5-6 to TRBJ1-2; D is ambiguous. This CDR3 region has 12 residues. Deletions cut 0 bases from V and 6 bases from J, with 6 bases between. In germline, CDR1 is SGHDT, CDR2 YYEEEE. CDR3 in amino acids: CASSLVGNGYTF. Here the CDR3 DNA reads TGTGCCAGCAGCTTGGTAGGGAATGGCTACACCTTC.

The chain combines TRBV7-6 with TRBJ2-3; 13 bases map to TRBD2. The CDR3 covers 18 residues. V shed 0 bases, J shed 0 bases, and the junction held 3 bases outside the gene matches. Germline V gives CDR1 SGHVS, CDR2 FNYEAQ. The DNA for the CDR3 is TGTGCCAGCAGCTTAGCGCCACTAGCGGGGGGGAGCACAGATACGCAGTATTTT. Protein sequence: CASSLAPLAGGSTDTQYF.

This chain connects TRBV2 to TRBJ1-1; D is ambiguous. The CDR3 sequence is 14 residues long. Per germline, CDR1 SNHLY and CDR2 FYNNEI. Trimming stripped 7 bases from V and 5 bases from J, with 17 bases between. The DNA of the CDR3 is TGTGCCAGCAATCGGAGGGTTGAGAAAACTGAAGCTTTCTTT. This sequence encodes CASNRRVEKTEAFF.

This clone was found once. V and J are TRBV4-1 and TRBJ1-5; TRBD1 is a possible D gene (5 bases). CDR1 and CDR2 (germline): MGHRA, YSYEKL. V lost 3 bases and J 4 bases, leaving 16 bases between the germline ends. This CDR3 spans 16 amino acids. The CDR3 coding sequence is TGCGCCAGCAGCCACCCCAGACTCGGGGGAAATCAGCCCCAGCATTTT. Protein product: CASSHPRLGGNQPQHF.

V usage is TRBV12-3 or TRBV12-4 and J usage is TRBJ1-5; no clear D. This CDR3 region has 13 residues. V was cut by 6 bases and J by 4 bases, with 10 bases left in between. This CDR3 reads CASRGQNNQPQHF. The CDR3 region has the DNA TGTGCCAGCAGGGGTCAGAATAATCAGCCCCAGCATTTT.

V usage is TRBV10-3 and J usage is TRBJ1-3; D perhaps matches TRBD1 (6 bases). CDR1 is ENHRY, CDR2 SYGVKD, per germline. The CDR3 covers 15 residues. V was trimmed by 4 bases and J by 0 bases, leaving 10 bases between them. CDR3 DNA sequence: TGTGCCATCAGTGCCGGACAGATCTCTGGAAACACCATATATTTT. Translated: CAISAGQISGNTIYF.

The rearrangement links TRBV6-2 or TRBV6-3 to TRBJ1-1; the D gene is possibly TRBD1 (5 bases). Trimming pared 5 bases from V and 8 bases from J, leaving 9 bases between. The CDR3 contains 11 residues. Germline loops: CDR1 MNHEY, CDR2 SVGEGT. DNA for the CDR3: TGTGCCAGCAGTGACAGCTGGGAAGCTTTCTTT. Translating gives CASSDSWEAFF.

The V gene is TRBV12-5, the J gene TRBJ1-3; 7 bases align to TRBD1. This CDR3 has 17 residues. The ends lost 3 bases at V and 0 bases at J; junction bases unmatched: 8. CDR1 is LGHNT, CDR2 FRNRAP, per germline. In DNA form, the CDR3 reads TGTGCTAGTGGTTTTATTTTACAGGGGAACTCTGGAAACACCATATATTTT. It is translated as CASGFILQGNSGNTIYF.

This chain links TRBV4-1 with TRBJ1-6; D gene unclear. V was cut by 0 bases and J by 10 bases, with 10 bases left in between. The CDR3 totals 14 residues. In germline, CDR1 is MGHRA, CDR2 YSYEKL. CDR3 in DNA: TGCGCCAGCAGCCAAGAAAGGCTCGGGTCACCCCTCCACTTT. Translated: CASSQERLGSPLHF.

This chain uses TRBV30 with TRBJ2-1; tentative D call: TRBD2 (6 bases). The V and J ends lost 5 bases and 6 bases respectively, with 14 bases between them. The CDR3 length is 13 residues. Looked up from germline, CDR1 is GTSNPN and CDR2 is SVGIG (reference sequence). CDR3 in amino acids: CAWSAGLGNEQFF. The CDR3 DNA is TGTGCCTGGTCGGCGGGGCTTGGCAATGAGCAGTTCTTC. The complete variable domain, with remaining parts taken from reference TRBV30 and TRBJ2-1, reads SQTIHQWPATLVQPVGSPLSLECTVEGTSNPNLYWYRQAAGRGLQLLFYSVGIGQISSEVPQNLSASRPQDRQFILSSKKLLLSDSGFYLCAWSAGLGNEQFFGPGTRLTVL.

The V gene is TRBV5-1, the J gene TRBJ1-4; the match to TRBD1 covers 7 bases. This CDR3 spans 14 amino acids. From germline, CDR1 is SGHRS and CDR2 YFSETQ. The V segment lost 2 bases and the J segment 8 bases; nucleotides outside the gene matches: 6. CDR3 sequence (DNA): TGCGCCAGCAGCTTCGGACAGGACGGAGAAAAACTGTTTTTT. It translates to CASSFGQDGEKLFF. Drawing the rest from reference TRBV5-1 and TRBJ1-4, the complete variable domain is KAGVTQTPRYLIKTRGQQVTLSCSPISGHRSVSWYQQTPGQGLQFLFEYFSETQRNKGNFPGRFSGRQFSNSRSEMNVSTLELGDSALYLCASSFGQDGEKLFFGSGTQLSVL.

The CDR3 loop is CASSQGWGSNQPQHF. The CDR3 nucleotides are TGCGCCAGCAGCCAAGGTTGGGGGAGCAATCAGCCCCAGCATTTT. The chain links TRBV4-3 to TRBJ1-5; D is perhaps TRBD1 (5 bases). This CDR3 has 15 amino acids. Trimming took off 1 base at V and 1 base at J, with 8 bases between the two ends. CDR1 is LGHNA, CDR2 YSLEER, per germline.

The chain links TRBV5-1 to TRBJ2-3; 8 bases agree with TRBD2. Germline V lookup: CDR1 SGHRS, CDR2 YFSETQ. The CDR3 has 15 amino acids. The V segment lost 4 bases and the J segment 2 bases; nucleotides outside the gene matches: 6. The CDR3 reads CASSNFGGATDTQYF. The DNA for the CDR3 is TGCGCCAGCAGCAACTTCGGGGGGGCCACAGATACGCAGTATTTT.

V gene TRBV6-5 combines with J gene TRBJ2-5; unclear D gene. V was cut by 3 bases and J by 5 bases, with 7 bases left in between. CDR3 length: 12 amino acids. Germline V lookup: CDR1 MNHEY, CDR2 SVGAGI. CDR3: CASSYTGETQYF. The CDR3 DNA sequence: TGTGCCAGCAGTTATACTGGGGAGACCCAGTACTTC.

This chain joins TRBV30 and TRBJ2-3; TRBD2 might be the D (5 bases). The CDR3 is 13 residues long. Looked up from germline, CDR1 is GTSNPN and CDR2 is SVGIG (reference sequence). V gave up 7 bases and J gave up 1 base, with 12 bases separating them. In nucleotides, the CDR3 is TGTGCCTTGCAAAGCGGCGGCACAGATACGCAGTATTTT. Translation: CALQSGGTDTQYF.

The chain joins TRBV6-5 to TRBJ1-4; TRBD1 is a possible D gene (5 bases). The CDR3 consists of 14 residues. CDR1 is MNHEY and CDR2 is SVGAGI in the germline V gene. Trimming took 5 bases from V and 1 from J, leaving 8 bases between them. CDR3 loop: CASSRGETNEKLFF. The CDR3 bases are TGTGCCAGCAGTCGGGGGGAAACTAATGAAAAACTGTTTTTT.

V gene TRBV7-9 combines with J gene TRBJ1-2, with TRBD1 as a possible D gene (5 bases). Trimming removed 5 bases at V and 5 bases at J, with 15 bases between. Germline CDR1 SEHNR, CDR2 FQNEAQ (reference sequence). The CDR3 has 14 residues. CDR3 sequence: CASSTTGTLYGYTF. Here the CDR3 DNA reads TGTGCCAGCAGCACAACCGGGACTCTTTATGGCTACACCTTC.

The chain recombines TRBV12-3 or TRBV12-4 with TRBJ1-2, with TRBD1 matching 8 bases. This CDR3 region has 13 residues. V gave up 4 bases and J gave up 4 bases; unmatched junction bases: 2. CDR3 loop: CASSSDRAYGYTF. Written as DNA, the CDR3 is TGTGCCAGCAGTTCGGACAGGGCCTATGGCTACACCTTC.